This T cell receptor (beta chain) was obtained from a study of shared clonotypes between healthy human individuals. Findings and limits, study-wide: With a handful of donors compared, approximately 5.5% of naive CD4 clonotypes were shared.

The CDR3 spans 16 residues. Looked up from germline, CDR1 is MNHEY and CDR2 is SVGAGI. It was across several immunoSEQ plates that each subset's genomic DNA was evenly split. The table came from immunoSEQ multiplex PCR; TCRdb's copy has only in-frame clones and leaves some out. Here the sample spans about 2,500,000 clones, around nine tenths being singletons. On this clone: Its antigen is as yet unknown. The germline gene is not matched at one end of the junction; a read error may be the cause.

Sequenced material: naive CD4+ T cells sorted from blood. Subset given: CD45RA+ positively selected. The clonotype was recovered from a young man in good health. The V and J genes are TRBV6-5 and TRBJ2-7; 8 positions match TRBD1. Here the CDR3 reads CASSSAVPGQGYGQYF. The CDR3 DNA is TGTGCCAGCAGTTCAGCCGTTCCCGGACAGGGCTACGGGCAGTACTTC.